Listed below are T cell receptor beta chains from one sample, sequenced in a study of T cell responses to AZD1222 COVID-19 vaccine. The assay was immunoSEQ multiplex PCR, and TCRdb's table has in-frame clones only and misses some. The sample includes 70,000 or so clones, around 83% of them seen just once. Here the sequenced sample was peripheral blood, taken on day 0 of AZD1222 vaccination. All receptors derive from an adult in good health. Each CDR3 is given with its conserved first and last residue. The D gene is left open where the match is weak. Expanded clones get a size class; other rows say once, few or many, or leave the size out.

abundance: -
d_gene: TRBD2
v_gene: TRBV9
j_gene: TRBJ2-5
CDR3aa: CASSATSGGETQYF
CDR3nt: TGTGCCAGCAGCGCCACTAGCGGGGGAGAGACCCAGTACTTC

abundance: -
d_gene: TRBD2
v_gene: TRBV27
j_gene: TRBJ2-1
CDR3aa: CASSASGGSYNEQFF
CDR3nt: TGTGCCAGCAGTGCTAGCGGGGGGTCCTACAATGAGCAGTTCTTC

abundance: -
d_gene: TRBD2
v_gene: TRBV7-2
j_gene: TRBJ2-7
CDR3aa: CASSLGLAGGLYEQYF
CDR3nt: TGTGCCAGCAGCCTCGGACTAGCGGGGGGGCTCTACGAGCAGTACTTC

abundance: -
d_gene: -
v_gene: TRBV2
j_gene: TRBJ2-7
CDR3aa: CASLWGGGGSYEQYF
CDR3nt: TGTGCCAGCTTATGGGGGGGCGGGGGATCCTACGAGCAGTACTTC

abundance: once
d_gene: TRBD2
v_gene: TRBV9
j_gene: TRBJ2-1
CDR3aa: CASSVGGGGLGEQFF
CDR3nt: TGTGCCAGCAGCGTAGGCGGGGGGGGCCTAGGAGAGCAGTTCTTC

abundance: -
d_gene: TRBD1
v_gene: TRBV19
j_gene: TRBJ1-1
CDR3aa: CASSIRDRENTEAFF
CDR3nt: TGTGCCAGTAGTATCAGAGACAGGGAGAACACTGAAGCTTTCTTT

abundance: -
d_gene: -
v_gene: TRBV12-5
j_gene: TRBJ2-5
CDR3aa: CASGLGQGSQETQYF
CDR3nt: TGTGCTAGTGGTTTGGGGCAGGGGAGCCAAGAGACCCAGTACTTC

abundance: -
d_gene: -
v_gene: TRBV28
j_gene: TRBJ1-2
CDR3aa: CASSTSLEVLGGYTF
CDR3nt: TGTGCCAGCAGTACCTCCCTGGAGGTACTGGGTGGCTACACCTTC

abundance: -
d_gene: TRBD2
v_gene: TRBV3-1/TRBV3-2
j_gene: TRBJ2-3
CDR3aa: CASSQDYFGGGAWDTQYF
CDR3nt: TGTGCCAGCAGCCAAGATTATTTTGGCGGGGGGGCATGGGATACGCAGTATTTT

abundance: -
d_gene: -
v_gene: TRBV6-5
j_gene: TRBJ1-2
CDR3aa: CASSYGILYGYTF
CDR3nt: TGTGCCAGCAGTTACGGGATCCTTTACGGCTACACCTTC

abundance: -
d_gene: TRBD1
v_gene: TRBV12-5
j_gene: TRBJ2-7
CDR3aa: CASGPPPGTGDTYEQYF
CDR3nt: TGTGCTAGTGGTCCCCCTCCAGGGACAGGGGACACCTACGAGCAGTACTTC

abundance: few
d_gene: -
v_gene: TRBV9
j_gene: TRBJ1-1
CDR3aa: CASSVGAGANTEAFF
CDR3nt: TGTGCCAGCAGCGTAGGGGCAGGGGCGAACACTGAAGCTTTCTTT

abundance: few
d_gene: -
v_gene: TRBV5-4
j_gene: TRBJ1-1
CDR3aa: CASSGGQTMNTEAFF
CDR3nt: TGTGCCAGCAGCGGCGGACAGACCATGAACACTGAAGCTTTCTTT

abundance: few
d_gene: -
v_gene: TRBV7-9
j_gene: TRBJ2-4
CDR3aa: CASSLPSDTLSKNIQYF
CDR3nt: TGTGCCAGCAGCCTTCCCTCCGATACTCTCTCCAAAAACATTCAGTACTTC

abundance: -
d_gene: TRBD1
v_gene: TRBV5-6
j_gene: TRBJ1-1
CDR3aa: CASSLQGAYTEAFF
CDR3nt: TGTGCCAGCAGCCTACAGGGGGCCTACACTGAAGCTTTCTTT

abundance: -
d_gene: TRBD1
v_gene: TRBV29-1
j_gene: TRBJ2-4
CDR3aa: CSVTAGGDKNIQYF
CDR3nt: TGCAGCGTTACGGCAGGGGGCGACAAAAACATTCAGTACTTC

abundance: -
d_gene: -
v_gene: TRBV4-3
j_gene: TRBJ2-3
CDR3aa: CASSFSGSTDTQYF
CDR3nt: TGCGCCAGCAGCTTTAGTGGAAGCACAGATACGCAGTATTTT

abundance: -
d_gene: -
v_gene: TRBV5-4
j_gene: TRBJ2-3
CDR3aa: CASSFQDEDTQYF
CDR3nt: TGTGCCAGCAGCTTTCAGGACGAAGATACGCAGTATTTT

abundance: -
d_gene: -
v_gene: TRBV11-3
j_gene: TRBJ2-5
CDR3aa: CASSSQDGETQYF
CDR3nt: TGTGCCAGCAGCTCACAGGATGGGGAGACCCAGTACTTC

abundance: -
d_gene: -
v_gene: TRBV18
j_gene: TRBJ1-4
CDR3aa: CASSPLDRSTTSGGNEKLFF
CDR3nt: TGTGCCAGCTCACCACTTGACCGCTCAACCACCTCGGGTGGAAATGAAAAACTGTTTTTT

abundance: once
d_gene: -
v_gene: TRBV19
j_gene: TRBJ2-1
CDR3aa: CASSIGVDTGLVDEQFF
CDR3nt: TGTGCCAGTAGTATAGGCGTTGATACAGGGTTGGTGGATGAGCAGTTCTTC

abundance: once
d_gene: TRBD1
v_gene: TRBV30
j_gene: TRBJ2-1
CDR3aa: CAWNRGHRNEQFF
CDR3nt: TGTGCCTGGAACAGGGGGCATCGGAATGAGCAGTTCTTC

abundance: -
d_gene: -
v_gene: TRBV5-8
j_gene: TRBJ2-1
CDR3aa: CASSGGNRNEQFF
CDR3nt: TGTGCCAGCAGCGGGGGGAATCGGAATGAGCAGTTCTTC

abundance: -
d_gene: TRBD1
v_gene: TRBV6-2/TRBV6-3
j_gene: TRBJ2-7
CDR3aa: CASSHGQGRYEQYF
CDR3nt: TGTGCCAGCAGTCACGGACAGGGTAGGTACGAGCAGTACTTC

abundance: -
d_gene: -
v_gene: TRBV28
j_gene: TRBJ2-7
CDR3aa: CASSYTWQGKSRSYEQYF
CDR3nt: TGTGCCAGCAGTTATACCTGGCAGGGAAAGTCTAGGAGCTACGAGCAGTACTTC

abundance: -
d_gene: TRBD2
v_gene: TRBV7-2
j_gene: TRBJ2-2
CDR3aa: CARGGVGNTGELFF
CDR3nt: TGTGCCAGGGGAGGGGTGGGGAACACCGGGGAGCTGTTTTTT

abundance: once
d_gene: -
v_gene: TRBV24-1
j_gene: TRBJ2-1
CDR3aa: CATGDSTYNEQFF
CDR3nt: TGTGCCACAGGCGACAGTACCTACAATGAGCAGTTCTTC

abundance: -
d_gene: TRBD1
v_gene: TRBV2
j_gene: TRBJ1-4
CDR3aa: CASSDDRGATNEKLFF
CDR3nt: TGTGCCAGCAGTGATGACAGGGGCGCAACTAATGAAAAACTGTTTTTT

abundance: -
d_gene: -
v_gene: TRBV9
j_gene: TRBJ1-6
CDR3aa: CASSAQGGSAYNSPLHF
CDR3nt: TGTGCCAGCAGCGCCCAGGGAGGTAGCGCCTATAATTCACCCCTCCACTTT

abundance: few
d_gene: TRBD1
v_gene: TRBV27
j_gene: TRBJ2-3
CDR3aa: CASSLGTTGEPSTDTQYF
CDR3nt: TGTGCCAGCAGTTTGGGGACCACAGGGGAACCTAGCACAGATACGCAGTATTTT

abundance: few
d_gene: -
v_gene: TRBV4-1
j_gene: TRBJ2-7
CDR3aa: CASSPSRQAYEQYF
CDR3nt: TGCGCCAGCAGCCCTAGCAGACAGGCCTACGAGCAGTACTTC

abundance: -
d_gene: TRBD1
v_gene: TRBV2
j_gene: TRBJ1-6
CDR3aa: CASTRDRRNSPLHF
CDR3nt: TGTGCCAGCACCCGGGACAGGCGCAATTCACCCCTCCACTTT

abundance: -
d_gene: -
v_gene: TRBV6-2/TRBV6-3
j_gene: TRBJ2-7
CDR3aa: CASSYSGDLYEQYF
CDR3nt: TGTGCCAGCAGTTATTCCGGGGACCTATACGAGCAGTACTTC

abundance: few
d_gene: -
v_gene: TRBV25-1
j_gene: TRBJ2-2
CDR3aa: CASSETGAGELFF
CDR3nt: TGTGCCAGCAGTGAAACGGGGGCCGGGGAGCTGTTTTTT

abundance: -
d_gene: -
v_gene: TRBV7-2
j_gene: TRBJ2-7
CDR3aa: CASTGSNTYEQYF
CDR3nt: TGTGCCAGCACCGGAAGCAATACCTACGAGCAGTACTTC

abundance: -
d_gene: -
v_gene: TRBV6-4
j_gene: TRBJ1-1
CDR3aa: CASSDSGGTEAFF
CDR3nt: TGTGCCAGCAGTGACAGCGGGGGCACTGAAGCTTTCTTT

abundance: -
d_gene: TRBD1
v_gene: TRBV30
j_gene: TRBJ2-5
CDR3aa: CAWETGVETQYF
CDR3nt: TGTGCCTGGGAGACAGGGGTAGAGACCCAGTACTTC

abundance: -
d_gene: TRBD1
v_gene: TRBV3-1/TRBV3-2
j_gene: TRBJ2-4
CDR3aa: CASSPPGQLAKNIQYF
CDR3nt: TGTGCCAGCAGTCCCCCGGGACAGCTAGCCAAAAACATTCAGTACTTC

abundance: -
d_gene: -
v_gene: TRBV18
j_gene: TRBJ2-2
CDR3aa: CASSKQTRSGELFF
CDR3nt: TGTGCCAGCTCAAAACAGACGAGATCCGGGGAGCTGTTTTTT

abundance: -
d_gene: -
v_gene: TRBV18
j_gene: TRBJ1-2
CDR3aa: CASSPGQGNGYTF
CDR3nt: TGTGCCAGCTCACCTGGTCAGGGCAATGGCTACACCTTC

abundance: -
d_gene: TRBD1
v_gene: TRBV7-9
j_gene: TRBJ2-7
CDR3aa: CASSRTGVEQYF
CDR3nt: TGTGCCAGCAGCCGGACAGGGGTCGAGCAGTACTTC

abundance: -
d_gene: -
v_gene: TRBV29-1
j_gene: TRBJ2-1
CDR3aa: CSVEYFSYNEQFF
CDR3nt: TGCAGCGTTGAATACTTCTCTTACAATGAGCAGTTCTTC

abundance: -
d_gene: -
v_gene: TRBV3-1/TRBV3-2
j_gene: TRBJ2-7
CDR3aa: CASTPPGNSSYEQYF
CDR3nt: TGTGCCAGCACCCCTCCGGGGAATAGCTCCTACGAGCAGTACTTC

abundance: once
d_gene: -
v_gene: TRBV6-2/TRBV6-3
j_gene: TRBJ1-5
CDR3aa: CASSSPGGVNQPQHF
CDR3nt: TGTGCCAGCAGTTCCCCCGGCGGGGTTAATCAGCCCCAGCATTTT

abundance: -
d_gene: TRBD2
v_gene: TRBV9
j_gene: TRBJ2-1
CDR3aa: CASSTFSGATFYEQFF
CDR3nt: TGTGCCAGCAGCACATTTAGCGGGGCCACTTTCTATGAGCAGTTCTTC

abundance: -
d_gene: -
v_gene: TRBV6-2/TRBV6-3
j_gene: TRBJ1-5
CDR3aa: CASSRTAYNQPQHF
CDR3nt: TGTGCCAGCAGTAGGACAGCCTACAATCAGCCCCAGCATTTT

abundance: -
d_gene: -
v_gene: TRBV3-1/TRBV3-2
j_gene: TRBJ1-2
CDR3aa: CASTSGDRLLGYTF
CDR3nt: TGTGCCAGCACTTCCGGGGACCGGCTTTTGGGCTACACCTTC

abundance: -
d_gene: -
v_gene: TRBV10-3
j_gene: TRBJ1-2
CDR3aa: CAISEPLGGGGSLF
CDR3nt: TGTGCCATCAGTGAACCCCTTGGCGGGGGCGGAAGTCTATTC

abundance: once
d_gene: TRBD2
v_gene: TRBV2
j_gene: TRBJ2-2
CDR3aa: CASRAGRHTGELFF
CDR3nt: TGTGCCAGCAGAGCGGGGCGTCACACCGGGGAGCTGTTTTTT

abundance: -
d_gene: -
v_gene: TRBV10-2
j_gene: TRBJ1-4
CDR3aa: CASRGDTYRLFF
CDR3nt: TGCGCCAGCAGAGGCGACACATACAGACTGTTTTTT

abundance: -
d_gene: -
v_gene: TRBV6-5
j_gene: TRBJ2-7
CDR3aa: CASSYSQWGRVHEQYF
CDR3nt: TGTGCCAGCAGTTACTCTCAGTGGGGCAGGGTCCACGAGCAGTACTTC

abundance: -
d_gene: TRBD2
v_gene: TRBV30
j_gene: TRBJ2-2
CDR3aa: CAWKRTSGSTGELFF
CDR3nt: TGTGCCTGGAAGCGGACTAGCGGGAGCACCGGGGAGCTGTTTTTT

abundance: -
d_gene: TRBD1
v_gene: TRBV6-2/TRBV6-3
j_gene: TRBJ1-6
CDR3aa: CASSPDRGTSPLHF
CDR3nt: TGTGCCAGCAGTCCAGACAGGGGGACTTCACCCCTCCACTTT